The 2 T cell receptor beta chains presented below share a single source sample, sequenced in a study of T cell repertoires in cytomegalovirus infection. These receptors' antigens are unknown. A single record per CDR3 protein comes from TCRdb applying MiXCR to the reads. Here the sample spans about 830,000 distinct CDR3 sequences, approximately 32% being singletons. This material consisted of cultured CD8+ T cells from PBMCs, taken from culture after CMV antigen stimulation. Receptors were obtained from a human donor in good health (CMV status not recorded). Some clones in this sample may be carry-over from other donors' samples.

The chain combines TRBV28 with TRBJ1-5; D is unclear. V lost 3 bases and J lost 1, with 16 bases in between. This CDR3 is built from 17 residues. In germline, CDR1 is MDHEN, CDR2 SYDVKM. CDR3 coding DNA: TGTGCCAGCAGTTTCCCGGATGTAGGGTGGAGCAATCAGCCCCAGCATTTT. Its translation is CASSFPDVGWSNQPQHF.

The sample holds a few counts of this clonotype. The V call is TRBV6-1, the J call TRBJ2-3; 13 positions agree with TRBD2. V gave up 6 bases and J gave up 5 bases; unmatched junction bases: 5. The CDR3 is made up of 15 amino acids. Germline values: CDR1 MNHNS, CDR2 SASEGT. CDR3 in DNA: TGTGCCAGCAGGACTAGCGGGGGGTATGGAGATACGCAGTATTTT. Protein product: CASRTSGGYGDTQYF.